The present entry profiles one T cell receptor (beta chain) with its context. TCRdb keeps only in-frame clones here, not all; method: immunoSEQ multiplex PCR. The top ten hold 15% to 20% of the sample, which has about 43,000 clones, 75% to 85% seen once. These data come from a study of PD-L1 blockade in urothelial cancer. CDR1 and CDR2 (germline): MNHEY, SMNVEV (reference sequence). This CDR3 is built from 15 residues. Germline trimming cut 5 bases from V and 2 bases from J; bases unmatched to any gene: 5. Time point denoted: pretreatment peripheral blood. The sample was PBMCs, taken around atezolizumab (anti-PD-L1) treatment. The V gene is TRBV27, the J gene TRBJ1-5; the match to TRBD1 covers 8 bases. This sequence originates from a man between 60 and 75 years old with urothelial cancer. The CDR3 region has the DNA TGTGCCAGCAGTCCCCGACAGGGGCGCAATCAGCCCCAGCATTTT. Encoded protein: CASSPRQGRNQPQHF.